These T cell receptor beta chains were read from a single sample in a study of T cell repertoires in cytomegalovirus infection. Antigen specificity for these receptors is unknown. TCRdb re-analysed the reads in MiXCR, keeping a single row per CDR3 protein. The table includes about 340,000 distinct CDR3 sequences, almost 30% detected once. This specimen consisted of cultured PBMCs, obtained from culture after CMV antigen stimulation. Receptors were obtained from a human donor in good health (CMV status not recorded). Some clones in this sample may be carry-over from other donors' samples. CDR3s include the opening cysteine and the closing phenylalanine or tryptophan. The D gene is left open where the match is weak. A clone size is listed for some rows: how often the clone was seen (once, few, many), or a class if it is expanded.

>.|15|TRBV4-2|TRBJ2-5|.
TGTGCCAGCAGCCATGCCTTTTATCAACAAGAGACCCAGTACTTC
CASSHAFYQQETQYF
>few|16|TRBV7-9|TRBJ1-2|TRBD1
TGTGCCAGCAGCTTAGGGTCAAGTCCAGGGGGCTATGGCTACACCTTC
CASSLGSSPGGYGYTF
>.|11|TRBV7-6|TRBJ1-1|.
TGTGCCAGCAGCTTCAGCCTAGAAGCTTTCTTT
CASSFSLEAFF
>.|16|TRBV30|TRBJ2-4|.
TGTGCCTGGGACCCTACGGGTGGATGGGACTCGAACATTCAGTACTTC
CAWDPTGGWDSNIQYF
>.|13|TRBV11-2|TRBJ2-1|.
TGTGCCAGCAGCCCCCTTGGGGATAATGAGCAGTTCTTC
CASSPLGDNEQFF
>.|17|TRBV18|TRBJ2-3|TRBD2
TGTGCCAGCTCACCACCGCATGGGACTAGCAACACAGATACGCAGTATTTT
CASSPPHGTSNTDTQYF
>few|13|TRBV19|TRBJ1-5|.
TGTGCCAGTAGTCCAAGAGGTTGGCAGCCCCAGCATTTT
CASSPRGWQPQHF
>.|15|TRBV20-1|TRBJ1-4|TRBD1
TGCAGTGCTAGAGATCGCGACAGGGAACATGAAAAACTGTTTTTT
CSARDRDREHEKLFF
>.|12|TRBV20-1|TRBJ1-4|.
TGCAGTGGGGGGGCAGGGCTTGAAAAACTGTTTTTT
CSGGAGLEKLFF
>.|14|TRBV7-9|TRBJ2-1|.
TGTGCCAGCAGCCCAGAAACACGGTACAATGAGCAGTTCTTC
CASSPETRYNEQFF
>.|13|TRBV20-1|TRBJ2-1|TRBD1
TGCAGTGCCCGGACAGGGGAGGCGGATGAGCAGTTCTTC
CSARTGEADEQFF
>.|13|TRBV19|TRBJ2-5|TRBD2
TGTGCCAGTGCTTGGACTAGCAGGGAGACCCAGTACTTC
CASAWTSRETQYF
>many|13|TRBV12-3/TRBV12-4|TRBJ1-2|.
TGTGCCAGCAGTTTGCGGCGGAACTATGGCTACACCTTC
CASSLRRNYGYTF
>.|13|TRBV6-1|TRBJ1-1|TRBD1
TGTGCCAGCAGTGAAGGACAGGGGGCTGAAGCTTTCTTT
CASSEGQGAEAFF
>.|15|TRBV12-3/TRBV12-4|TRBJ2-1|TRBD2
TGTGCCAGCAGTTTGGCACTGGCGGGAGCCAATGAGCAGTTCTTC
CASSLALAGANEQFF
>few|15|TRBV7-3|TRBJ2-1|.
TGTGCCAGCAGCCCCCTGTCTAGCGCTCTCAATGAGCAGTTCTTC
CASSPLSSALNEQFF
>few|15|TRBV4-2|TRBJ1-1|.
TGTGCCAGCAGCCAAGAGGAGGGGGTGAACACTGAAGCTTTCTTT
CASSQEEGVNTEAFF
>once|11|TRBV20-1|TRBJ1-2|.
TGCCACGGGACAAATCAAGACGGCTACACCTTC
CHGTNQDGYTF
>.|17|TRBV19|TRBJ1-1|.
TGTGCCAGTAGTATCGGCCTGTTCTCCACCCTCGACACTGAAGCTTTCTTT
CASSIGLFSTLDTEAFF
>.|16|TRBV4-2|TRBJ2-6|.
TGTGCCAGCAGCCAAGATACCGGGGCTGGGGCCAACGTCCTGACTTTC
CASSQDTGAGANVLTF
>many|14|TRBV5-1|TRBJ1-1|.
TGCGCCAGCAGCTTTAGGGTTGAGAACACTGAAGCTTTCTTT
CASSFRVENTEAFF
>.|13|TRBV19|TRBJ2-1|.
TGTGCCAGTAGTATAGAGAGTTACAATGAGCAGTTCTTC
CASSIESYNEQFF
>.|17|TRBV27|TRBJ2-7|.
TGTGCCAGCAGTTTAAAGCTAGGTGGATGGGGCTCCTACGAGCAGTACTTC
CASSLKLGGWGSYEQYF
>.|19|TRBV27|TRBJ2-3|.
TGTGCCAGCAGTTTCCCGGGCCCAGCGGCCAAGAACAGCACAGATACGCAGTATTTT
CASSFPGPAAKNSTDTQYF
>.|16|TRBV12-3/TRBV12-4|TRBJ2-5|TRBD2
TGTGCCAGCAGTATGACTAGCGGGGGGCCCCAAGAGACCCAGTACTTC
CASSMTSGGPQETQYF
>.|13|TRBV12-3/TRBV12-4|TRBJ2-7|.
TGTGCCAGCAGTTTAAAGGGCCCCTACGAGCAGTACTTC
CASSLKGPYEQYF
>once|15|TRBV5-8|TRBJ2-7|.
TGTGCCAGCAGCTTGGGGGCGCCGGGATCCTACGAGCAGTACTTC
CASSLGAPGSYEQYF
>.|13|TRBV20-1|TRBJ2-3|TRBD2
TGCAGTGCGTTAGCGGGGGGCACAGATACGCAGTATTTT
CSALAGGTDTQYF
>.|17|TRBV18|TRBJ2-1|TRBD2
TGTGCCAGCTCACCGAAGAGCTCGGGAGGCTCCTACAATGAGCAGTTCTTC
CASSPKSSGGSYNEQFF
>.|14|TRBV7-2|TRBJ2-5|.
TGTGCCAGCAAGTATACCGAGGATAGAGAGACCCAGTACTTC
CASKYTEDRETQYF
>.|17|TRBV19|TRBJ2-1|TRBD2
TGTGCCAGTAGTAACCCCCGAGCTAGCGGCGGCTACAATGAGCAGTTCTTC
CASSNPRASGGYNEQFF
>.|14|TRBV6-1|TRBJ1-2|.
TGTGCCAGCAGTTACGACGAATCTTCCTATGGCTACACCTTC
CASSYDESSYGYTF
>.|15|TRBV4-2|TRBJ1-1|.
TGTGCCAGCAGCCAAGGGGGACGGATGAACACTGAAGCTTTCTTT
CASSQGGRMNTEAFF
>.|15|TRBV7-6|TRBJ2-7|.
TGTGCCAGCAGCTCCGTGGTAGGGATCTCCTACGAGCAGTACTTC
CASSSVVGISYEQYF
>.|14|TRBV13|TRBJ2-1|.
TGTGCCAGCAGCTCTTTAGGACCTTACAATGAGCAGTTCTTC
CASSSLGPYNEQFF
>few|14|TRBV7-8|TRBJ2-5|.
TGTGCCAGCAGGACCGCTGGAGGGGCAAAGACCCAGTACTTC
CASRTAGGAKTQYF
>few|18|TRBV20-1|TRBJ2-6|.
TGCAGTGCTAGAGATTTGACAGGCCCTCCCTCTGGGGCCAACGTCCTGACTTTC
CSARDLTGPPSGANVLTF
>.|17|TRBV20-1|TRBJ2-1|.
TGCAGTGCTAGAGATTACGAGGGGAAACAGGTGATCAATGAGCAGTTCTTC
CSARDYEGKQVINEQFF
>.|13|TRBV29-1|TRBJ1-5|.
TGCAGCGTCGGATCTTATAGCAATCAGCCCCAGCATTTT
CSVGSYSNQPQHF
>many|15|TRBV7-2|TRBJ1-3|.
TGTGCCAGCAGCTTAGTGCACGGCTCTGGAAACACCATATATTTT
CASSLVHGSGNTIYF
>.|14|TRBV6-1|TRBJ1-1|.
TGTGCCAGCAGTGAAGCGGGCAGTAACACTGAAGCTTTCTTT
CASSEAGSNTEAFF
>.|15|TRBV28|TRBJ1-4|TRBD1
TGTGCCAGCAGTTTGAAGGGACAGGGGAGCGAAAAACTGTTTTTT
CASSLKGQGSEKLFF
>.|13|TRBV19|TRBJ1-5|TRBD1
TGTGCCAGTAGTGGGACAGGGGATCAGCCCCAGCATTTT
CASSGTGDQPQHF
>.|15|TRBV10-3|TRBJ1-1|TRBD1
TGTGCCATCAGTGTGACAGGGCTAATGAACACTGAAGCTTTCTTT
CAISVTGLMNTEAFF
>.|12|TRBV15|TRBJ2-7|.
TGTGCCACCAGCAGAGATCGGGGAGAGCAGTACTTC
CATSRDRGEQYF
>few|16|TRBV6-6|TRBJ1-3|TRBD1
TGTGCCAGCAGTTACCCGGCAGGGGGCCCAGGAAACACCATATATTTT
CASSYPAGGPGNTIYF
>.|16|TRBV4-2|TRBJ2-1|TRBD2
TGTGCCAGCAGCCAAGACCTCGGGGGGGCCTACAATGAGCAGTTCTTC
CASSQDLGGAYNEQFF
>.|15|TRBV10-3|TRBJ2-3|.
TGTGCCATCAGTGGTGCGGGCACTACCACAGATACGCAGTATTTT
CAISGAGTTTDTQYF
>.|15|TRBV19|TRBJ1-5|.
TGTGCCAGTAGTATAAAAAACAGAGATCATCAGCCCCAGCATTTT
CASSIKNRDHQPQHF
>.|12|TRBV15|TRBJ2-3|.
TGTGCCACCAGCCCAGGTCAAATTACGCAGTATTTT
CATSPGQITQYF
>many|16|TRBV7-2|TRBJ2-1|.
TGTGCCAGCAGCTTAGCGGGGACGAGCTCCTACAATGAGCAGTTCTTC
CASSLAGTSSYNEQFF
>.|15|TRBV5-1|TRBJ2-3|.
TGCGCCAGCAGCTTGACCACCTCCCCCGCGGGTACGCAGTATTTT
CASSLTTSPAGTQYF